A single sample gave rise to the 12 T cell receptor beta chains below, sequenced in a study of cytomegalovirus exposure and HLA in healthy donors. 60 Vbeta and 13 Jbeta primers were used in PCR. The protocol was immunoSEQ multiplex PCR, while the TCRdb copy is restricted to in-frame clones and leaves out a portion. This table has 200,000 to 300,000 clones, around four fifths appearing once. Sequenced material: PBMCs. All receptors derive from a boy aged 10-17 years in good health and CMV-seronegative.

J is TRBJ2-1 and V is TRBV6-1, with 7 bases that match TRBD1. Germline V lookup: CDR1 MNHNS, CDR2 SASEGT. With 1 base clipped from V and 6 bases from J, the junction kept 6 bases outside the gene matches. The CDR3 has 15 residues. The CDR3 here is CASSEGSGTVNEQFF. The DNA for the CDR3 is TGTGCCAGCAGTGAAGGATCCGGGACAGTCAATGAGCAGTTCTTC.

This clone came up a few times. V is TRBV19 and J is TRBJ1-5; possible D gene TRBD1, 6 bases. The CDR3 is 17 residues long. The germline V and J ends were trimmed by 7 bases and 1 base, with 20 bases remaining between them. Germline CDR1 and CDR2: LNHDA and SQIVND (reference sequence). The CDR3 nucleotides read TGTGCCAGTACCCTTTTCCGGGGGGGGGCCAGCAATCAGCCCCAGCATTTT. Encoded protein: CASTLFRGGASNQPQHF.

In its sample, this clone was seen once. The V call is TRBV5-6, the J call TRBJ2-2; TRBD2 aligns across 13 bases. Germline lookup yields CDR1 SGHDT and CDR2 YYEEEE. V shed 3 bases and J 3 bases; nucleotides not matched to a gene: 8. The CDR3 is made up of 18 amino acids. In DNA form, the CDR3 reads TGTGCCAGCAGCTCCCTACTAGCGGGGGGGCGTGACACCGGGGAGCTGTTTTTT. Translation gives CASSSLLAGGRDTGELFF.

The chain has TRBV29-1 and TRBJ1-3, with D hard to call. Germline V gene sequence: CDR1 SQVTM, CDR2 ANQGSEA. The CDR3 totals 13 residues. The V end lost 2 bases, the J end lost 1 base, and 6 bases lay between the germline ends. In DNA, the CDR3 is TGCAGCGTTGAAAGCTTTTCTGGAAACACCATATATTTT. Translated, it gives CSVESFSGNTIYF.

This chain joins TRBV18 and TRBJ1-1; D unclear. V shed 4 bases and J shed 7 bases, with 10 bases lying between them. Looked up from germline, CDR1 is KGHSH and CDR2 is LQKENI. The CDR3 extends over 12 amino acids. CDR3 sequence reads: CASSRPPREAFF. In nucleotides, the CDR3 is TGTGCCAGCTCACGGCCGCCCCGTGAAGCTTTCTTT.

The J gene is TRBJ1-4, the V gene TRBV30, with 8 bases matching TRBD1. Germline loops: CDR1 GTSNPN, CDR2 SVGIG (reference sequence). The CDR3 sequence is 15 residues long. The ends lost 2 bases at V and 8 bases at J; junction bases unmatched: 10. Written as DNA, the CDR3 is TGTGCCTGGAGTATATGGACAGGGATCGGAGAAAAACTGTTTTTT. This translates into CAWSIWTGIGEKLFF. The full variable domain, its missing parts supplied by reference TRBV30 and TRBJ1-4, is SQTIHQWPATLVQPVGSPLSLECTVEGTSNPNLYWYRQAAGRGLQLLFYSVGIGQISSEVPQNLSASRPQDRQFILSSKKLLLSDSGFYLCAWSIWTGIGEKLFFGSGTQLSVL.

V usage is TRBV28 and J usage is TRBJ1-6; 9 nucleotides align to TRBD1. Germline V lookup: CDR1 MDHEN, CDR2 SYDVKM. After removal of 3 bases from V and 17 bases from J, the junction contained 17 bases not matched to a gene. The CDR3 extends over 16 amino acids. The CDR3, as DNA: TGTGCCAGCAGTTTTATACCGGGACAGGGAACCTTAATATTCCACTTT. Protein product: CASSFIPGQGTLIFHF.

The chain recombines TRBV10-3 with TRBJ2-3, with TRBD2 matching over 12 bases. Trimming cost V 5 bases and J 5 bases; bases outside gene matches: 8. There are 16 residues in the CDR3. CDR1 and CDR2 from the germline V gene are ENHRY and SYGVKD. The DNA for the CDR3 is TGTGCCATCAGTACCTCTAGCGGGGGGGCCTTAGATACGCAGTATTTT. It specifies CAISTSSGGALDTQYF.

The chain has TRBV6-1 and TRBJ1-3; unclear D gene. Germline values: CDR1 MNHNS, CDR2 SASEGT. V dropped 6 bases and J dropped 0 bases, with 12 bases sitting between them. The CDR3 length is 15 residues. The CDR3 sequence: CASSPFGISGNTIYF. Here the CDR3 DNA reads TGTGCCAGCAGCCCGTTCGGGATCTCTGGAAACACCATATATTTT.

The chain couples TRBV6-5 to TRBJ1-2; 7 bases map to TRBD1. The CDR3 extends over 14 amino acids. Germline trimming cut 5 bases from V and 7 bases from J; bases unmatched to any gene: 10. Germline CDR1 reads MNHEY; CDR2 reads SVGAGI. The CDR3 bases are TGTGCCAGCAGTCAAGAAGGGGGCGCAGGTGGCTACACCTTC. Translated: CASSQEGGAGGYTF.

V and J are TRBV6-6 and TRBJ1-5; D may be TRBD1 (5 bases). The CDR3 loop spans 15 amino acids. Trimming cost V 2 bases and J 6 bases, with 14 bases left between them. In germline, CDR1 is MNHNY, CDR2 SVGAGI (reference sequence). The CDR3 sequence is CASSYPSSGGQPQHF. For the CDR3, the DNA is TGTGCCAGCAGTTACCCCTCCAGCGGGGGTCAGCCCCAGCATTTT.

The chain joins TRBV5-6 to TRBJ2-4; TRBD2 matches at 10 bases. Looked up from germline, CDR1 is SGHDT and CDR2 is YYEEEE. J gave up 9 bases and V 1 base, and 4 bases lay outside the gene matches. This CDR3 region has 14 residues. The CDR3 here is CASSLTSGTFIQYF. As DNA, the CDR3 is TGTGCCAGCAGCTTGACTAGCGGGACGTTCATTCAGTACTTC.